Shown below are 16 T cell receptor beta chains from a single sample sequenced in a study of cytomegalovirus exposure and HLA in healthy donors. PCR primers comprised 60 Vbeta and 13 Jbeta primers. Clones were read by immunoSEQ multiplex PCR, and TCRdb kept only the in-frame ones, dropping some. The table records roughly 80,000 clones, about three quarters of them present only once. Material: PBMCs. These receptors came from a male donor in good health and CMV-seronegative.

In the case of this clone: Sequence at one end of the junction differs from germline and may be a read error. The rearrangement links TRBV6-5 to TRBJ2-5; unclear D gene. The germline V gene encodes CDR1 MNHEY and CDR2 SVGAGI. The CDR3 runs 13 residues. As DNA, the CDR3 is TGTGCCAGCAGGAAGTTGTACCAGGAGACCCAGTACTTC. Translating it yields CASRKLYQETQYF.

This chain connects TRBV4-2 to TRBJ2-7, with a weak D call TRBD2 (5 bases). The CDR3 consists of 16 residues. Germline CDR1 and CDR2: LGHNA and YNFKEQ. Between the trimmed V and J ends, which lost 1 base and 2 bases, there was a span of 15 bases. The CDR3 nucleotides read TGTGCCAGCAGCCAAGCCAGCACGGGGAACACCTACGAGCAGTACTTC. Its translation: CASSQASTGNTYEQYF.

V and J are TRBV30 and TRBJ2-7, with D maybe TRBD2 (6 bases). The CDR3 covers 11 residues. Trimming pared 2 bases from V and 5 bases from J, leaving 7 bases between. CDR1 is GTSNPN and CDR2 is SVGIG in the germline V gene (reference sequence). CDR3: CAWSSGDEQYF. CDR3 sequence (DNA): TGTGCCTGGAGTTCGGGGGACGAGCAGTACTTC.

The chain joins TRBV5-4 to TRBJ2-2, with 9 bases identical to TRBD1. The CDR3 extends over 16 amino acids. J was trimmed by 3 bases and V by 4 bases; bases with no gene match: 7. Germline CDR1 is SGHNT and CDR2 is YYREEE (reference sequence). CDR3 sequence reads: CASSLKTGGDTGELFF. The CDR3 DNA is TGTGCCAGCAGCCTTAAGACAGGGGGGGACACCGGGGAGCTGTTTTTT.

The chain employs TRBV11-2 and TRBJ2-1; the D gene is possibly TRBD2 (5 bases). The CDR3 extends over 16 amino acids. Trimming stripped 1 base from V and 2 bases from J, with 12 bases between. Germline V CDR1 and CDR2: SGHAT, FQNNGV. CDR3 protein: CASSLGRLAAYNEQFF. CDR3 coding DNA: TGTGCCAGCAGCTTAGGACGGCTAGCCGCCTACAATGAGCAGTTCTTC.

The chain employs TRBV28 and TRBJ1-1; 7 positions agree with TRBD1. The germline V gene has CDR1 MDHEN and CDR2 SYDVKM. The CDR3 runs 11 residues. V was clipped by 5 bases and J by 11 bases; unmatched bases: 5. The CDR3 region has the DNA TGTGCCAGCAGTCCTACAGGGGTTGCTTTCTTT. Encoded protein: CASSPTGVAFF. The variable domain in full, completed from reference TRBV28 and TRBJ1-1, reads DVKVTQSSRYLVKRTGEKVFLECVQDMDHENMFWYRQDPGLGLRLIYFSYDVKMKEKGDIPEGYSVSREKKERFSLILESASTNQTSMYLCASSPTGVAFFGQGTRLTVV.

This clone appeared a single time. The chain combines TRBV5-4 with TRBJ2-1, with TRBD2 identical over 7 bases. Trimming at V came to 3 bases and at J to 7 bases, leaving 7 bases not matched to a gene. The CDR3 is 14 residues long. In germline, CDR1 is SGHNT, CDR2 YYREEE (reference sequence). The CDR3 bases are TGTGCCAGCAGCTCCGCGTGGGAGGGGAATGAGCAGTTCTTC. It is translated as CASSSAWEGNEQFF.

The chain combines TRBV5-4 with TRBJ2-7; D might be TRBD2 (6 bases). Between the trimmed V and J ends, which lost 2 bases and 5 bases, there was a span of 14 bases. Germline lookup yields CDR1 SGHNT and CDR2 YYREEE (reference sequence). The CDR3 length is 14 residues. The CDR3 bases are TGTGCCAGCAGCTTCGCGGGAACCGTAAACGAGCAGTACTTC. Translating it yields CASSFAGTVNEQYF.

The rearrangement uses TRBV5-1 and TRBJ2-5, with D tentatively TRBD2 (5 bases). V was shortened by 0 bases and J by 2 bases, with 8 bases between the two germline ends. The V gene's germline CDR1 is SGHRS and CDR2 YFSETQ. CDR3 length equals 14 residues. CDR3 DNA sequence: TGCGCCAGCAGCTTGGTAGTAGCGCAAGAGACCCAGTACTTC. Translated: CASSLVVAQETQYF.

V and J are TRBV27 and TRBJ2-7, with 9 bases identical to TRBD1. This CDR3 has 16 amino acids. V gave up 3 bases and J gave up 3 bases; unmatched junction bases: 9. In germline, CDR1 is MNHEY, CDR2 SMNVEV (reference sequence). The CDR3 protein is CASSFRVGDRDYEQYF. The CDR3, as DNA: TGTGCCAGCAGTTTTAGGGTAGGGGACAGGGACTACGAGCAGTACTTC.

The V gene is TRBV30, the J gene TRBJ1-5; no clear D. The V and J ends lost 5 bases and 5 bases respectively, with 10 bases between them. The germline V gene has CDR1 GTSNPN and CDR2 SVGIG (reference sequence). CDR3 length equals 12 residues. CDR3 sequence (DNA): TGTGCCTGGGGAGCCCGGGATCAGCCCCAGCATTTT. It encodes CAWGARDQPQHF.

The J gene is TRBJ1-1, the V gene TRBV28; 11 bases match TRBD1. The V segment lost 6 bases and the J segment 5 bases; nucleotides outside the gene matches: 2. This CDR3 contains 13 residues. Per germline, CDR1 MDHEN and CDR2 SYDVKM. The DNA for the CDR3 is TGTGCCAGCAGGGGACAGGGGGGAACTGAAGCTTTCTTT. Amino acid sequence: CASRGQGGTEAFF.

The V call is TRBV7-8, the J call TRBJ2-7; the D is unclear. Germline CDR1 SGHVS, CDR2 FQNEAQ. Trimming took 5 bases from V and 0 from J, leaving 5 bases between them. CDR3 length: 12 residues. The CDR3 spells CASSRSSYEQYF. In DNA, the CDR3 is TGTGCCAGCAGCCGGAGCTCCTACGAGCAGTACTTC.

This clone has only a few counts. J is TRBJ1-1 and V is TRBV29-1; 9 positions match TRBD1. This CDR3 is built from 11 residues. From germline, CDR1 is SQVTM and CDR2 ANQGSEA. V gave up 6 bases and J gave up 11 bases; unmatched junction bases: 7. The CDR3 loop reads CSVWTGVRAFF. The CDR3 DNA reads as TGCAGCGTATGGACAGGGGTGCGGGCTTTCTTT.

Regarding this clone: The junction does not match germline at one end; this may be a read error. This chain links TRBV5-6 with TRBJ2-5, with 7 nucleotides matching TRBD2. The DNA end favors TRBJ2-7, so the J call may be wrong. The CDR3 is 16 residues long. CDR1 is SGHDT and CDR2 is YYEEEE in the germline V gene. This CDR3 reads CASSFRGGVFSSEQYF. CDR3 coding DNA: TGTGCCAGCAGCTTCCGTGGGGGGGTCTTTTCCTCCGAGCAGTACTTC.

This clone was seen only a few times. The rearrangement links TRBV6-1 to TRBJ1-1; no reliable D call. Germline CDR1 is MNHNS and CDR2 is SASEGT. Trimming cost V 5 bases and J 4 bases, with 8 bases left between them. This CDR3 has 12 amino acids. The CDR3 reads CASSLEATEAFF. CDR3 sequence (DNA): TGTGCCAGCAGTTTGGAGGCCACTGAAGCTTTCTTT.